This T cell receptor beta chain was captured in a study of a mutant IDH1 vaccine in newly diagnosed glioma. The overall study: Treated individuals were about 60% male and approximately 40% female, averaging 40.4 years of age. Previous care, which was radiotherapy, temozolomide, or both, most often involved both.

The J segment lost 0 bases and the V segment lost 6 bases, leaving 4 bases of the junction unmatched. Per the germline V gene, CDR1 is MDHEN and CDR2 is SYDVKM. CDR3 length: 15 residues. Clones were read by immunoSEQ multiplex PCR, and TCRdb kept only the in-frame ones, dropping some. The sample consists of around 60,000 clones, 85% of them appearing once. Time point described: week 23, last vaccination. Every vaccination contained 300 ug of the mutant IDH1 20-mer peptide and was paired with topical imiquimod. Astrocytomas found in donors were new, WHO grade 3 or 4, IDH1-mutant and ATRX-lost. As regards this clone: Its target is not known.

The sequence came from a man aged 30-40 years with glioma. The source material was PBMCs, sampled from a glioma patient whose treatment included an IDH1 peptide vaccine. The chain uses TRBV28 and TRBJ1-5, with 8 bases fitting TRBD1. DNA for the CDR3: TGTGCCAGCAGGAAGACAGGGGTTAGCAATCAGCCCCAGCATTTT. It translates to CASRKTGVSNQPQHF.